Here is one T cell receptor (beta chain) with its context. Trimming took 7 bases from V and 2 from J, leaving 5 bases between them. The CDR3 is made up of 11 amino acids. Germline lookup yields CDR1 LNHDA and CDR2 SQIVND (reference sequence). The record originates from a study of blood T cell repertoires in COVID-19. Background on the study: The study drew acute and convalescent COVID-19 samples from the United States, Italy and Spain. In each case, the material was cDNA or gDNA derived from T cells, B-cell-depleted T cells, or PBMCs.

Seattle patient enrollment occurred during active infection, with longitudinal follow-up thereafter. Source study methods: Estimated nucleated cell counts came from reference gene primer amplification. The protocol was immunoSEQ multiplex PCR, while the TCRdb copy is restricted to in-frame clones and leaves out a portion. D and trimming were read from the DNA, whereas the V and J calls and clone size are those reported in that table. The data show approximately 300,000 clones, roughly 90% seen once. The rearrangement uses TRBV19 and TRBJ1-2; D gene unclear. Input material: peripheral blood. This receptor was obtained from a woman aged 40-49 years with COVID-19, enrolled during active disease. The CDR3 coding sequence is TGTGCCAGTACCGGGAACTATGGCTACACCTTC. Translated, it gives CASTGNYGYTF.